This TCR beta chain was identified in a study of T cells after posttransplantation cyclophosphamide (TCRdb year 2016). With respect to the entire study: T cell repertoire reconstitution was tracked by TRB sequencing after myeloablative bone marrow transplantation in which posttransplantation cyclophosphamide was used as GVHD prophylaxis. Antigen receptor sequencing was done on samples from 35 PTCy-treated patients and from over 15 related bone marrow donors of those patients. Blood from all 35 or so PTCy patients who had 1-year posttransplant specimens underwent TRB sequencing. In 3 patients, TRB sequencing was also performed on up to about 3 more blood samples taken 2 to 5.2 years after transplant, and in 4 patients, pretransplant blood was also TRB-sequenced. Because TRA and TRB clonality correlated tightly in 8 to 10 samples, the subsequent TCR analyses were limited to TRB only. Public TRB sequences were checked against a database of over 3,500 sequences associated with responses to pathogens, tumor antigens, self-antigens and alloantigens. Results and caveats for the whole study, not just this receptor: The TRB repertoires of T cells infiltrating skin or the GI tract showed only limited overlap with the TRB repertoires found in blood. At 1-2 months, donor-recipient similarity was low but rose over the first year, and the later blood repertoires were often dominated by donor CD8+ memory clones. Across the 45 or so patients, TRB clonality was highly associated with recipient CMV seropositivity and CMV reactivation, and diversity with PTCy was similar to that in the CNI/methotrexate controls.

This clone has only one observation. No cognate antigen has been identified for it. No base quality values were provided; no much bigger clone lies one nucleotide off. Peripheral blood samples were provided by related bone marrow donors on the day of marrow donation. Mononuclear cells from peripheral blood and bone marrow were separated by Ficoll-Hypaque density centrifugation and then cryopreserved. TRB sequencing was run on genomic DNA with either the immunoSEQ assay at survey resolution or the hsTCRB kit. The source study handled its data this way. The immunoSEQ software handled the initial read processing, while the LymphoSeq R package was used for the repertoire analyses. For each TRB dataset, clonality was calculated as 1 minus normalized Shannon entropy, and the Gini coefficient was computed as well. Phenotypes of unsorted samples were inferred by mapping TRB sequences from sorted subsets of the recipient or donor onto unsorted samples of the same recipient. Held by TCRdb, this immuneACCESS table contains in-frame sequences only and omits some clones. Under half of the omission traces to an unresolved V gene where checked; the cause of the rest is unknown. V and J calls and clone size are those listed in that table; D and trimming were worked out from the DNA. The sample contains some 61,000 clones, 93% of them found a single time. The top ten hold roughly 2.9% of the sample.

The sequence derives from a woman under 40 in good health and a related stem cell transplant donor. What was sequenced was PBMCs.

The sequenced DNA is TGTGCCAGCAGTCCCGACACCAGCTCCTACAATGAGCAGTTCTTC. Its protein reads: CASSPDTSSYNEQFF. The chain is encoded by TRBV27 joined to TRBJ2-1, with the D gene not confidently named. V and J are truncated by 5 bases and 0 bases respectively, leaving an intervening sequence of 11 bases. The cysteine opens and the phenylalanine closes a CDR3 of 15 amino acids. Solely the CDR3 DNA is kept, with 45 bases framed from the first base. Per the germline V gene (reference sequence), MNHEY is the CDR1 and SMNVEV is the CDR2.